This T cell receptor beta chain is from a study of CD8+ T cells in alopecia areata. Sequencing used cDNA as its template, made by extracting RNA and reverse transcribing it. This table comes from immunoSEQ multiplex PCR, and its TCRdb copy is limited to in-frame clones, with some not included. Here the sample spans some 56,000 clones, 90% to 97% being singletons. The sequence was obtained from a human donor with alopecia areata. The specimen comprised CD8+ T cells sorted from blood, sampled at week 0.

This chain's CDR3 is CASSPTLKETQYF. The CDR3 DNA sequence: TGCGCCAGCAGCCCGACTCTCAAAGAGACCCAGTACTTC. V gene TRBV4-3 combines with J gene TRBJ2-5; D unclear. Trimming left V 4 bases short and J 3 bases short, with 9 bases between. The CDR3 contains 13 residues. Germline loops: CDR1 LGHNA, CDR2 YSLEER.